The subject of this entry is one T cell receptor (beta chain). The sample comes from a study of cytomegalovirus exposure and HLA in healthy donors. Primers for the PCR totalled 60 Vbeta and 13 Jbeta. Some clones are missing from TCRdb's copy, which holds only in-frame ones; the method was immunoSEQ multiplex PCR. The table shows some 180,000 clones, with 80% occurring only once. The CDR3 has 15 residues. CDR1 SGHNT and CDR2 YENEEA come from the germline V gene. V gave up 3 bases and J gave up 11 bases; unmatched junction bases: 7. Among the donors, all were healthy bone marrow donors. V is TRBV11-3 and J is TRBJ2-1; 13 bases line up with TRBD2. Input material: PBMCs. This clonotype was obtained from a girl aged 10-17 years in good health and CMV-seropositive. The CDR3 bases are TGTGCCAGCAGCTTGACTAGCGGGAGGTTGGGGAAGCAGTTCTTC. This encodes CASSLTSGRLGKQFF.